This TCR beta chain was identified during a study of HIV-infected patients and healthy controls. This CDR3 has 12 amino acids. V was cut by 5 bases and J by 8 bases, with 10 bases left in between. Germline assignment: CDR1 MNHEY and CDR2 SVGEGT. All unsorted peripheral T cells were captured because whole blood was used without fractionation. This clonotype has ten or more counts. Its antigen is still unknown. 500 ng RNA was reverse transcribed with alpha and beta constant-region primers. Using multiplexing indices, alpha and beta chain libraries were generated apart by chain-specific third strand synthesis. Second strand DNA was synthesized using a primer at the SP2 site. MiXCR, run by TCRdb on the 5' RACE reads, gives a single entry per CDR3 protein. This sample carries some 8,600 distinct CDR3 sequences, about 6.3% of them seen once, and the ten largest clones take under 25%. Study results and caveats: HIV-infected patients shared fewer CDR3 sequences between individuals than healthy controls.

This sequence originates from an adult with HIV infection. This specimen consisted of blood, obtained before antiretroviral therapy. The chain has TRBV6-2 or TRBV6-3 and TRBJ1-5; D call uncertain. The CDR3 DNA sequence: TGTGCCAGCAGTCCCGCCGGGGAGCCCCAGCATTTT. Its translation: CASSPAGEPQHF.